This TCR beta chain was retrieved from a study of regulatory T cells in long-lasting Graves disease. As for time point: persistent/refractory GD, antithyroid drugs over 5 years with positive TRAb. RNA isolated from PBMCs was used to make the TCR library. Arm-PCR of CDR3 regions and iRepertoire HTBI primers were used to build TCR beta libraries. TCRdb passed the multiplex PCR reads through MiXCR, listing each CDR3 protein once. The repertoire holds around 500,000 distinct CDR3 sequences, with roughly 20% as singletons. Looked up from germline, CDR1 is MNHEY and CDR2 is SVGAGI. Trimming took 4 bases from V and 0 from J, leaving 6 bases between them. The CDR3 extends over 14 amino acids. This clonotype was picked up many times.

Source: peripheral blood mononuclear cells (PBMCs), taken when the disease was refractory, from a patient treated with antithyroid drugs. This TCR was recovered from a female donor with Graves disease. This sequence joins TRBV6-5 and TRBJ2-2; unclear D gene. The CDR3 here is CASSSTSNTGELFF. CDR3 coding DNA: TGTGCCAGCAGTTCGACGTCGAACACCGGGGAGCTGTTTTTT.